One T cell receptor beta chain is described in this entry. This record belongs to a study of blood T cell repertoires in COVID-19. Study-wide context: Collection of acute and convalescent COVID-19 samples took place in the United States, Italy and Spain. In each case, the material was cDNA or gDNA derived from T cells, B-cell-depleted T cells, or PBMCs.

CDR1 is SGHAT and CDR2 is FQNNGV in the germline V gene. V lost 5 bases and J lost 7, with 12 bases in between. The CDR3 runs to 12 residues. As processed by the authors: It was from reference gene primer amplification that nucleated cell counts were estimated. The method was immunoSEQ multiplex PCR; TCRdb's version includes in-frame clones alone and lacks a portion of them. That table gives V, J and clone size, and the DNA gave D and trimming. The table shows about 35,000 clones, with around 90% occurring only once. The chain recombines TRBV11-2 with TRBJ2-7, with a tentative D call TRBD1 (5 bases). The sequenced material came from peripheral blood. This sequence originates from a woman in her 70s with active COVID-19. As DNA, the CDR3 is TGTGCCAGCAGCCGACAGCCCCTAGAGCAGTACTTC. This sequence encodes CASSRQPLEQYF. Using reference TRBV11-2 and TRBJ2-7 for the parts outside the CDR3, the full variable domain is EAGVAQSPRYKIIEKRQSVAFWCNPISGHATLYWYQQILGQGPKLLIQFQNNGVVDDSQLPKDRFSAERLKGVDSTLKIQPAKLEDSAVYLCASSRQPLEQYFGPGTRLTVT.